A selection of T cell receptor beta chains follows, all from one sample in a study of post-analysis software for immune sequencing data. TCRdb analysed the PCR reads with MiXCR anew, one entry per CDR3 protein. The sample lists roughly 730,000 distinct CDR3 sequences, about 27% seen once, with under 0.7% in the top ten. Sequenced sample: blood. The receptors derive from a girl aged 5 to 17 with multiple sclerosis. The CDR3 runs from the conserved cysteine through the conserved F or W. Each record gives: V gene, J gene, D gene, clone size, CDR3 protein, CDR3 DNA. The D gene is left open where the match is weak. Only part of the rows carry a size: once, few, many, or a class if the clone is expanded.

TRBV6-5	TRBJ2-3	.	.	CASSWGGADTQYF	TGTGCCAGCAGTTGGGGTGGGGCAGATACGCAGTATTTT
TRBV2	TRBJ2-1	.	few	CASSGLGGNEQFF	TGTGCCAGCAGTGGACTAGGGGGGAATGAGCAGTTCTTC
TRBV9	TRBJ2-2	.	.	CASSPRVGDTGELFF	TGTGCCAGCAGCCCAAGGGTTGGGGACACCGGGGAGCTGTTTTTT
TRBV12-3/TRBV12-4	TRBJ1-2	.	.	CASSFMLGDYGYTF	TGTGCCAGCAGTTTTATGTTGGGAGACTATGGCTACACCTTC
TRBV20-1	TRBJ2-7	TRBD1	.	CSASLGQGNYEQYF	TGCAGTGCTAGTTTGGGACAGGGGAATTACGAGCAGTACTTC
TRBV18	TRBJ2-3	.	once	CGTLGSLPGRLQSTDTQYF	TGTGGCACCCTCGGATCCCTACCGGGACGATTACAAAGCACAGATACGCAGTATTTT
TRBV4-3	TRBJ2-1	TRBD2	.	CASSQTPGLAGRHSYNEQFF	TGCGCCAGCAGCCAAACACCGGGACTAGCGGGCCGGCACTCCTACAATGAGCAGTTCTTC
TRBV6-5	TRBJ1-1	.	.	CASSYSSRTEAFF	TGTGCCAGCAGTTACTCGAGTAGGACTGAAGCTTTCTTT
TRBV29-1	TRBJ2-1	TRBD2	.	CSVGGSGGYNEQFF	TGCAGCGTTGGGGGTAGCGGGGGGTACAATGAGCAGTTCTTC
TRBV2	TRBJ1-5	.	.	CASRVGTSQPQHF	TGTGCCAGCAGGGTCGGGACGTCTCAGCCCCAGCATTTT
TRBV28	TRBJ2-7	.	few	CASSPLQGSYEQYF	TGTGCCAGCAGTCCCCTACAGGGCTCCTACGAGCAGTACTTC
TRBV5-1	TRBJ2-3	.	few	CASSPTRAPRRGPDTDTQYF	TGCGCCAGCAGCCCGACCCGGGCCCCTAGGCGGGGGCCCGACACAGATACGCAGTATTTT
TRBV20-1	TRBJ2-5	TRBD2	.	CSARVGASGPTETQYF	TGCAGTGCTAGAGTCGGGGCTAGCGGACCTACAGAGACCCAGTACTTC
TRBV7-2	TRBJ1-1	.	.	CASTDTTEAFF	TGTGCCAGCACCGACACGACTGAAGCTTTCTTT
TRBV12-3/TRBV12-4	TRBJ1-1	.	few	CASSPREDGPAFF	TGTGCCAGCAGTCCCCGTGAGGATGGGCCAGCTTTCTTT
TRBV15	TRBJ1-4	TRBD1	few	CATSSLTGGRRMFF	TGTGCCACCAGCAGCCTAACAGGGGGTCGCCGTATGTTTTTT
TRBV7-2	TRBJ2-3	.	.	CAGSKMGVGNTDTQYF	TGTGCCGGCAGCAAAATGGGGGTTGGTAACACAGATACGCAGTATTTT
TRBV20-1	TRBJ2-5	.	few	CSASLTTQETQYF	TGCAGTGCTAGTCTTACTACACAAGAGACCCAGTACTTC
TRBV5-1	TRBJ1-2	.	.	CASSREQGPYGYTF	TGCGCCAGCAGCCGGGAACAGGGACCCTATGGCTACACCTTC
TRBV11-2	TRBJ2-1	TRBD2	few	CASSSTGLADEQFF	TGTGCCAGCAGCTCAACCGGACTAGCGGATGAGCAGTTCTTC
TRBV20-1	TRBJ1-5	.	.	CSARDSKTGGQNQPQHF	TGCAGTGCTAGAGATAGTAAGACCGGGGGGCAGAATCAGCCCCAGCATTTT
TRBV20-1	TRBJ2-5	.	many	CSARSRLRETQYF	TGCAGTGCTAGGTCTCGGCTAAGAGAGACCCAGTACTTC
TRBV5-1	TRBJ1-1	.	few	CASSPSGTEAFF	TGCGCCAGCAGCCCCAGCGGGACTGAAGCTTTCTTT
TRBV5-1	TRBJ1-6	TRBD1	.	CASSRSYRGDNSPPHF	TGCGCCAGCAGCCGTTCGTACAGGGGCGATAATTCACCCCCCCACTTT
TRBV5-1	TRBJ1-1	.	many	CASSLGAGNTEAFF	TGTGCCAGCAGCTTAGGCGCGGGGAACACTGAAGCTTTCTTT
TRBV4-1	TRBJ2-4	TRBD2	.	CASSQDSAGGGNIQYF	TGCGCCAGCAGCCAAGATTCCGCGGGAGGAGGAAACATTCAGTACTTC
TRBV7-9	TRBJ2-1	TRBD2	few	CASSPSEWGGRTRNNEQFF	TGTGCCAGCAGCCCCTCCGAGTGGGGCGGGAGGACAAGGAACAATGAGCAGTTCTTC
TRBV6-5	TRBJ1-5	.	once	CASSSGQPNQPQHF	TGTGCCAGCAGTTCCGGACAGCCGAATCAGCCCCAGCATTTT
TRBV7-2	TRBJ1-1	.	many	CASSLVGSTEAFF	TGTGCCAGCAGCTTAGTAGGGTCCACTGAAGCTTTCTTT
TRBV29-1	TRBJ2-3	TRBD1	few	CSVEPKGGQGRLDTQYF	TGCAGCGTTGAACCAAAGGGGGGACAGGGTCGATTGGATACGCAGTATTTT
TRBV29-1	TRBJ2-1	TRBD2	few	CSVPPGGGVDNEQFF	TGCAGCGTGCCTCCGGGGGGGGGTGTAGACAATGAGCAGTTCTTC
TRBV10-1	TRBJ2-5	.	many	CASSESGGHGETQYF	TGCGCCAGCAGTGAATCCGGGGGCCACGGGGAGACCCAGTACTTC
TRBV4-2	TRBJ1-4	TRBD1	few	CASSEGANEKLFF	TGTGCCAGCAGCGAGGGGGCAAATGAAAAACTGTTTTTT
TRBV6-5	TRBJ2-7	.	.	CASSYGGWSYEQYF	TGTGCCAGCAGTTACGGGGGATGGTCCTACGAGCAGTACTTC
TRBV12-5	TRBJ2-1	.	few	CASGLTGLSNEQFF	TGTGCTAGTGGTTTGACTGGGCTAAGTAATGAGCAGTTCTTC
TRBV5-6	TRBJ2-7	.	.	CASSRLGTQSYEQYF	TGTGCCAGCAGCCGCCTAGGGACCCAGTCCTACGAGCAGTACTTC
TRBV4-3	TRBJ2-7	TRBD1	.	CASSQNRGWYEQYF	TGCGCCAGCAGCCAAAACAGGGGGTGGTACGAGCAGTACTTC
TRBV9	TRBJ2-1	TRBD2	.	CASSVRWGLAGGSSYNEQFF	TGTGCCAGCAGCGTAAGGTGGGGACTAGCGGGGGGAAGCTCCTACAATGAGCAGTTCTTC
TRBV11-3	TRBJ1-1	.	few	CASSLEATSEAFF	TGTGCCAGCAGCTTAGAGGCCACGTCGGAAGCTTTCTTT
TRBV12-3/TRBV12-4	TRBJ1-5	.	once	CASSSAREVDQPQHF	TGTGCCAGCAGCTCCGCGAGGGAGGTGGATCAGCCCCAGCATTTT
TRBV4-3	TRBJ1-5	TRBD1	.	CASSTDRDSNQPQHF	TGCGCCAGCAGCACGGACAGGGACAGCAATCAGCCCCAGCATTTT
TRBV29-1	TRBJ2-1	TRBD2	few	CSVEKLAGKYNEQFF	TGCAGCGTTGAGAAACTAGCGGGAAAATACAATGAGCAGTTCTTC
TRBV28	TRBJ1-1	TRBD1	.	CASSLTGGWRYTEAFF	TGTGCCAGCAGTTTAACAGGGGGATGGCGGTACACTGAAGCTTTCTTT
TRBV5-5	TRBJ2-1	.	many	CASSLHEQFF	TGTGCCAGCAGCTTGCATGAGCAGTTCTTC
TRBV20-1	TRBJ1-2	.	few	CSASQPFYGYTF	TGCAGTGCTAGCCAGCCATTCTATGGCTACACCTTC
TRBV28	TRBJ2-3	TRBD2	few	CASSLGVRETDTQYF	TGTGCCAGCAGTTTGGGGGTGCGGGAGACAGATACGCAGTATTTT
TRBV4-3	TRBJ2-2	TRBD1	.	CASSQGRTGMTGELFF	TGCGCCAGCAGCCAAGGTAGGACAGGGATGACCGGGGAGCTGTTTTTT
TRBV20-1	TRBJ1-6	TRBD1	few	CSAPVRQGINSPLHF	TGCAGTGCACCTGTCCGACAGGGGATTAATTCACCCCTCCACTTT
TRBV6-2/TRBV6-3	TRBJ2-7	.	.	CASTNGASLGEQYF	TGTGCCAGCACCAACGGAGCTAGTCTTGGCGAGCAGTACTTC
TRBV27	TRBJ2-1	.	few	CASSFGAPYNEQFF	TGTGCCAGCAGTTTTGGGGCCCCCTACAATGAGCAGTTCTTC
TRBV29-1	TRBJ1-1	.	once	CSVVGGLSTEAFF	TGCAGCGTTGTTGGAGGGCTCAGCACTGAAGCTTTCTTT
TRBV28	TRBJ2-3	.	few	CASSLLDRTDTQYF	TGTGCCAGCAGTTTACTGGACAGAACAGATACGCAGTATTTT
TRBV7-2	TRBJ2-1	.	.	CASSAPGTPSQNEQFF	TGTGCCAGCAGCGCCCCCGGGACACCATCGCAAAATGAGCAGTTCTTC
TRBV20-1	TRBJ2-5	TRBD2	.	CSAVRAGLAGKETQYF	TGCAGTGCTGTCCGCGCCGGACTAGCGGGAAAAGAGACCCAGTACTTC
TRBV28	TRBJ2-1	.	.	CASSSGGSGREQFF	TGTGCCAGCAGTTCCGGTGGATCGGGGCGCGAGCAGTTCTTC